A single T cell receptor (beta chain) is shown here with its context. Its target is not known. This sample is drawn from a study of graft-versus-host responses after intestinal transplantation. Study-level background: Multivisceral, liver-intestinal, or isolated intestinal transplants were performed in recipients.

Study-level points and caveats: GvH clones detected in recipient marrow included some appearing first in ileum or blood.

Only in-frame clones appear in the TCRdb table, and some are missing; sequencing was by immunoSEQ multiplex PCR. The table lists about 97,000 clones, about nine tenths of them singletons. The sequences come from unstimulated CD4+ T cells sorted from spleen or lymph node cells, collected before transplant. The sequence was obtained from a human donor who was the organ donor for an intestinal transplant.

CDR3 sequence: CSVDSDRIMNTEAFF. The CDR3 DNA is TGCAGCGTTGATTCAGACAGGATAATGAACACTGAAGCTTTCTTT. This chain connects TRBV29-1 to TRBJ1-1; possible D gene TRBD1, 6 bases. V lost 3 bases and J 0 bases, leaving 14 bases between the germline ends. From germline, CDR1 is SQVTM and CDR2 ANQGSEA. This CDR3 comprises 15 residues.